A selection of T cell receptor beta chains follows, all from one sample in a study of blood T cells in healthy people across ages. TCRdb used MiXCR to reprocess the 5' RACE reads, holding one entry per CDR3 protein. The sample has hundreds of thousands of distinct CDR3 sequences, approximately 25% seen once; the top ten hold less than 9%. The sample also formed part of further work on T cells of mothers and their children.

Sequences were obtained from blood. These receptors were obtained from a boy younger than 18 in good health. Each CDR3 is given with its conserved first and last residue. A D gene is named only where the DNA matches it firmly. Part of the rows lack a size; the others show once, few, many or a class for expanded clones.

cdr3_nt: TGTGCCAGCAGCTTATCCGGCGGGCCTTTGACCAAAAACATTCAGTACTTC; cdr3_aa: CASSLSGGPLTKNIQYF; v_call: TRBV7-6; j_call: TRBJ2-4; clone_size: few; cdr3_length: 17; d_call: -
cdr3_nt: TGTGCCAGCTCTGACGTAAACATTCAGTACTTC; cdr3_aa: CASSDVNIQYF; v_call: TRBV18; j_call: TRBJ2-4; clone_size: many; cdr3_length: 11; d_call: -
cdr3_nt: TGCGCCAGCAGCCAAGGCTGGGGCAATAACTATGGCTACACCTTC; cdr3_aa: CASSQGWGNNYGYTF; v_call: TRBV4-3; j_call: TRBJ1-2; clone_size: few; cdr3_length: 15; d_call: -
cdr3_nt: TGTGCCAGCAGCCAAGACGCCAGGTATAATTCACCCCTCCACTTT; cdr3_aa: CASSQDARYNSPLHF; v_call: TRBV3-1; j_call: TRBJ1-6; clone_size: -; cdr3_length: 15; d_call: -
cdr3_nt: TGCAGTGCTCCAAAGCGGGAGACGTCAACCGGGGAGCTGTTTTTT; cdr3_aa: CSAPKRETSTGELFF; v_call: TRBV20-1; j_call: TRBJ2-2; clone_size: -; cdr3_length: 15; d_call: TRBD2
cdr3_nt: TGTGCCAGCAACTCCGGGGGGCTAGAGACCCAGTACTTC; cdr3_aa: CASNSGGLETQYF; v_call: TRBV12-3/TRBV12-4; j_call: TRBJ2-5; clone_size: -; cdr3_length: 13; d_call: -
cdr3_nt: TGTGCCACCAGTGTCAACGTCCAGGGTACTAGCGCAAGGGAGGATACGCAGTATTTT; cdr3_aa: CATSVNVQGTSAREDTQYF; v_call: TRBV24-1; j_call: TRBJ2-3; clone_size: -; cdr3_length: 19; d_call: TRBD2
cdr3_nt: TGTGCCAGCAGCTTAGGGGCGTCAAGCGAGCAGTACTTC; cdr3_aa: CASSLGASSEQYF; v_call: TRBV7-6; j_call: TRBJ2-7; clone_size: once; cdr3_length: 13; d_call: -
cdr3_nt: TGTGCCAGCAGTTACTCGACGCAATGGGAGACCCAGTACTTC; cdr3_aa: CASSYSTQWETQYF; v_call: TRBV6-5; j_call: TRBJ2-5; clone_size: few; cdr3_length: 14; d_call: -
cdr3_nt: TGTGCCAGCAGTTTAATCTCGTCAGGGGAGAGGGAGCTGTACTTC; cdr3_aa: CASSLISSGERELYF; v_call: TRBV27; j_call: TRBJ2-7; clone_size: -; cdr3_length: 15; d_call: -
cdr3_nt: TGCGCCAGCAGCTTGGGGCGACGGGAAGAGACCCAGTACTTC; cdr3_aa: CASSLGRREETQYF; v_call: TRBV5-1; j_call: TRBJ2-5; clone_size: many; cdr3_length: 14; d_call: -
cdr3_nt: TGTGCCAGCAGTTGGACCGGCGACTTGGGGCGCAATGAGCAGTTCTTC; cdr3_aa: CASSWTGDLGRNEQFF; v_call: TRBV28; j_call: TRBJ2-1; clone_size: -; cdr3_length: 16; d_call: -
cdr3_nt: TGTGCCAGCAGCCTATACCGGGACAGAGGTGATTCACCCCTCCACTTT; cdr3_aa: CASSLYRDRGDSPLHF; v_call: TRBV7-9; j_call: TRBJ1-6; clone_size: -; cdr3_length: 16; d_call: TRBD1
cdr3_nt: TGTGCCAGCTCACCAGACCGGACAGGGGGAAACACCATATATTTT; cdr3_aa: CASSPDRTGGNTIYF; v_call: TRBV18; j_call: TRBJ1-3; clone_size: few; cdr3_length: 15; d_call: TRBD1
cdr3_nt: TGTGCCAGCAGTTCCAAGCCAGGGGACTGGAGATCCGAGCAGTACTTC; cdr3_aa: CASSSKPGDWRSEQYF; v_call: TRBV6-2/TRBV6-3; j_call: TRBJ2-7; clone_size: -; cdr3_length: 16; d_call: -
cdr3_nt: TGTGCCTGGTCGGAGGGCGTGGCCCCCTACAATGAGCACTTCTTC; cdr3_aa: CAWSEGVAPYNEHFF; v_call: TRBV30; j_call: TRBJ2-1; clone_size: -; cdr3_length: 15; d_call: -